A single sample is the source of the 28 T cell receptor beta chains below, sequenced in a study of blood T cell repertoires in COVID-19. TCRdb's table, derived via immunoSEQ multiplex PCR, lists solely in-frame clones and lacks some. The sample carries some 260,000 clones, roughly 87% recorded once. Specimen: PBMCs or T cells enriched from blood (not recorded which). These receptors originate from a woman between 25 and 40 years old with acute COVID-19.

To note about this clone: A read error may produce the germline difference seen at one junction end. V usage is TRBV7-7 and J usage is TRBJ2-7; 8 positions match TRBD2. Per the germline V gene, CDR1 is SSHAT and CDR2 is FNYEAQ (reference sequence). The CDR3 covers 16 residues. This CDR3 is CASTSPTGGRGYEQYF. The CDR3 DNA is TGTGCTAGCACCTCCCCCACGGGGGGGCGAGGGTACGAGCAGTACTTC.

The CDR3 nucleotides are TGTGCCAGCAGGAGCACTAGCGGGGCGCGCAATGAGCAGTTCTTC. Amino acid sequence: CASRSTSGARNEQFF. The chain carries TRBV6-5 and TRBJ2-1, with 10 bases aligning to TRBD2. This CDR3 spans 15 amino acids. The germline V gene has CDR1 MNHEY and CDR2 SVGAGI. Losses at the gene ends were 6 bases for V and 6 bases for J; bases not matched to a gene: 8.

The chain joins TRBV4-1 to TRBJ2-1; the D gene is possibly TRBD1 (5 bases). V was clipped by 1 base and J by 7 bases, with 17 bases between them. CDR3 length: 16 residues. The germline V gene encodes CDR1 MGHRA and CDR2 YSYEKL. The CDR3 loop is CASSQGGAFVVNEQFF. CDR3 in DNA: TGCGCCAGCAGCCAAGGTGGGGCGTTCGTTGTGAATGAGCAGTTCTTC.

The rearrangement uses TRBV20-1 and TRBJ1-2; 7 nucleotides line up with TRBD1. The CDR3 is made up of 14 amino acids. Trimming removed 3 bases from V and 0 bases from J; junction bases left unmatched: 4. Germline V lookup: CDR1 DFQATT, CDR2 SNEGSKA (reference sequence). Written as DNA, the CDR3 is TGCAGTGCTAGTGGGACAGTATCTAACTATGGCTACACCTTC. It translates to CSASGTVSNYGYTF.

This clone was recorded once. The chain recombines TRBV12-3 or TRBV12-4 with TRBJ1-5, with a tentative D call TRBD1 (5 bases). V gave up 6 bases and J gave up 9 bases, with 15 bases separating them. The CDR3 is 13 amino acids. CDR3 residues: CASRDSVKGPQHF. In DNA, the CDR3 is TGTGCCAGCAGAGACAGTGTCAAGGGGCCCCAGCATTTT.

This chain joins TRBV2 and TRBJ1-4; TRBD1 aligns across 7 bases. CDR1 is SNHLY and CDR2 is FYNNEI in the germline V gene. V gave up 6 bases and J gave up 2 bases; unmatched junction bases: 9. CDR3 length: 16 amino acids. DNA of the CDR3: TGTGCCAGCAGGCCACCTTTGACAGGGACTAATGAAAAACTGTTTTTT. This codes for CASRPPLTGTNEKLFF.

As concerns this clone: Additional DNA sequences in this sample encode the identical CDR3. This chain joins TRBV28 and TRBJ1-2; weak D call: TRBD1 (5 bases). The ends were cut back, 2 bases at V and 4 bases at J, with 8 bases in the middle. This CDR3 comprises 13 residues. The germline gives CDR1 MDHEN, CDR2 SYDVKM. The DNA for the CDR3 is TGTGCCAGCAGTTTAGGGGGGGGCTATGGCTACACCTTC. Its translation: CASSLGGGYGYTF.

The rearrangement uses TRBV9 and TRBJ2-1, with TRBD1 identical over 9 bases. The CDR3 has 14 amino acids. After removal of 4 bases from V and 10 bases from J, the junction contained 9 bases not matched to a gene. Germline CDR1 is SGDLS and CDR2 is YYNGEE. CDR3 DNA: TGTGCCAGCAGCCCCCTAACAGGGGGCAGGGAGCAGTTCTTC. Encoded protein: CASSPLTGGREQFF.

There are a few counts of this clone. V usage is TRBV5-4 and J usage is TRBJ1-2; 9 bases line up with TRBD1. This CDR3 comprises 14 residues. V was pared by 0 bases and J by 7 bases, with 4 bases of the junction left unmatched. CDR1 SGHNT and CDR2 YYREEE come from the germline V gene (reference sequence). CDR3 residues: CASSLARTGAGYTF. CDR3 bases: TGTGCCAGCAGCTTGGCTCGGACAGGGGCTGGCTACACCTTC.

The chain uses TRBV7-3 and TRBJ1-2; D might be TRBD1 (5 bases). The CDR3 spans 13 residues. Germline CDR1 is SGHTA and CDR2 is FQGTGA. Between the trimmed V and J ends, which lost 2 bases and 8 bases, there was a span of 12 bases. The CDR3 sequence is CASSLRSGGGYTF. In DNA form, the CDR3 reads TGTGCCAGCAGCTTACGTTCCGGGGGAGGCTACACCTTC.

V usage is TRBV6-1 and J usage is TRBJ1-5; weak D call: TRBD1 (6 bases). The V end lost 4 bases, the J end lost 2 bases, and 15 bases lay between the germline ends. The germline V gene has CDR1 MNHNS and CDR2 SASEGT. The CDR3 extends over 16 amino acids. CDR3 loop: CASSATGSFGNQPQHF. The CDR3 DNA follows: TGTGCCAGCAGTGCAACAGGGTCTTTTGGCAATCAGCCCCAGCATTTT.

The chain carries TRBV7-3 and TRBJ2-3, with 7 nucleotides matching TRBD1. The CDR3 runs to 15 residues. V dropped 3 bases and J dropped 4; count of bases not matched to a gene: 7. CDR1 and CDR2 (germline): SGHTA, FQGTGA. In DNA, the CDR3 is TGTGCCAGCAGCTTCAGACAGGGTAGACCAGATACGCAGTATTTT. This translates into CASSFRQGRPDTQYF.

The chain employs TRBV24-1 and TRBJ1-2; 9 nucleotides align to TRBD1. Germline values: CDR1 KGHDR, CDR2 SFDVKD. The CDR3 is 16 residues long. J lost 8 bases, V lost 4 bases, and 13 bases had no gene match. The CDR3 DNA sequence: TGTGCCACCAGTGACGCGAGACCGGGACAGGGTTACGGCTACACCTTC. Its protein product is CATSDARPGQGYGYTF.

CDR3 DNA: TGCGCCAGCAGCCCCGGGGGTAGCGACTACGAGCAGTACTTC. It encodes CASSPGGSDYEQYF. The rearrangement uses TRBV5-1 and TRBJ2-7; a possible D gene is TRBD2 (6 bases). The germline V and J ends were trimmed by 4 bases and 3 bases, with 14 bases remaining between them. This CDR3 comprises 14 residues. Germline CDR1 is SGHRS and CDR2 is YFSETQ. The full variable domain, completed using reference TRBV5-1 and TRBJ2-7, is KAGVTQTPRYLIKTRGQQVTLSCSPISGHRSVSWYQQTPGQGLQFLFEYFSETQRNKGNFPGRFSGRQFSNSRSEMNVSTLELGDSALYLCASSPGGSDYEQYFGPGTRLTVT.

The CDR3 coding sequence is TGTGCCAGCAGTTTTGCCCGACTAGCGGGAAAAGAGACCCAGTACTTC. It is translated as CASSFARLAGKETQYF. The V gene is TRBV28, the J gene TRBJ2-5, with 11 positions matching TRBD2. The CDR3 is made up of 16 amino acids. Germline values: CDR1 MDHEN, CDR2 SYDVKM. V lost 3 bases and J lost 3; bases outside the gene matches: 6.

A few counts support this clone. The gene calls are TRBV27 and TRBJ2-2; TRBD2 agrees at 10 bases. J gave up 1 base and V 4 bases, and 6 bases lay outside the gene matches. The CDR3 has 17 amino acids. Germline CDR1 MNHEY, CDR2 SMNVEV (reference sequence). Written as DNA, the CDR3 is TGTGCCAGCAGTTCTTATAGGACTAGCGGGAACACCGGGGAGCTGTTTTTT. It is translated as CASSSYRTSGNTGELFF.

CDR3 region: CASSLERGRGTYEQYF. The DNA for the CDR3 is TGTGCCAGCAGCTTAGAAAGAGGGAGGGGAACCTACGAGCAGTACTTC. The chain couples TRBV11-3 to TRBJ2-7, with TRBD2 matching over 7 bases. The CDR3 covers 16 residues. CDR1 is SGHNT, CDR2 YENEEA, per germline. J was trimmed by 2 bases and V by 0 bases; bases with no gene match: 7.

The J gene is TRBJ1-3, the V gene TRBV12-2; the table names TRBD1, a call not compared with the DNA. TRBV12-2 is a known pseudogene. The length of the CDR3 is 16 residues. CDR3 region: CASRLDRGSRGNTIYF. CDR3 nucleotide sequence: TGTGCAAGTCGCTTAGACAGGGGGAGTCGGGGAAACACCATATATTTT.

This sequence joins TRBV30 and TRBJ1-6, with D maybe TRBD1 (5 bases). Germline V gives CDR1 GTSNPN, CDR2 SVGIG (reference sequence). CDR3 size: 14 residues. Trimming removed 4 bases from V and 9 bases from J, with 16 bases in between. The CDR3 bases are TGTGCCTGGATCTCGGGACTAGAAGGTTCACCCCTCCACTTT. Translated: CAWISGLEGSPLHF.

This clone was seen once. Its ends do not fully match the called genes, so a read error is possible. The chain recombines TRBV2 with TRBJ1-5; tentative D call: TRBD1 (6 bases). This CDR3 is 15 amino acids long. Germline V gene data show CDR1 as SNHLY and CDR2 as FYNNEI. CDR3 loop: CASREGQTGTQPQHF. The CDR3 DNA reads as TGTGCCAGCAGGGAAGGGCAAACAGGGACCCAGCCCCAGCATTTT.

This clone showed up just once. The rearrangement links TRBV27 to TRBJ2-5, with a weak D call TRBD2 (5 bases). CDR3 length: 13 amino acids. Per germline, CDR1 MNHEY and CDR2 SMNVEV (reference sequence). Trimming left V 5 bases short and J 1 base short, with 8 bases between. This CDR3 is CASSARAQETQYF. The CDR3 DNA reads TGTGCCAGCAGTGCGAGGGCCCAAGAGACCCAGTACTTC.

The chain recombines TRBV19 with TRBJ2-3; 8 bases align to TRBD1. Germline V CDR1 and CDR2: LNHDA, SQIVND (reference sequence). V shed 6 bases, J shed 2 bases, and the junction held 7 bases outside the gene matches. CDR3 length equals 15 residues. The CDR3 DNA reads TGTGCCAGTAGAACGACAGGGGAGATCACAGATACGCAGTATTTT. This translates into CASRTTGEITDTQYF.

The gene calls are TRBV11-2 and TRBJ1-2; 9 bases are shared with TRBD1. V lost 5 bases and J lost 4; bases outside the gene matches: 8. Germline V gene lookup returns CDR1 SGHAT and CDR2 FQNNGV. The CDR3 consists of 15 residues. The CDR3 protein is CASSPRTGETYGYTF. The CDR3, as DNA: TGTGCCAGCAGCCCGCGGACAGGGGAAACCTATGGCTACACCTTC.

With respect to this clone: Other DNA sequences from this sample encode an identical CDR3 as well. The CDR3 loop is CASSQYNEQFF. The CDR3 coding sequence is TGTGCCAGCAGTCAATACAATGAGCAGTTCTTC. The chain employs TRBV28 and TRBJ2-1; D remains ambiguous. The germline CDR1 and CDR2 sequences are MDHEN and SYDVKM. This CDR3 spans 11 amino acids. The V and J ends lost 5 bases and 4 bases respectively, with 3 bases between them.

This clone was seen just once. V and J are TRBV27 and TRBJ2-7; TRBD2 matches 9 bases. CDR1 MNHEY and CDR2 SMNVEV come from the germline V gene (reference sequence). The CDR3 loop spans 17 amino acids. V shed 5 bases and J 2 bases; nucleotides not matched to a gene: 13. CDR3 nucleotides: TGTGCCAGCAGTCCCCGTGCGTGGGTAGCGGGGGCCTACGAGCAGTACTTC. Its protein is CASSPRAWVAGAYEQYF.

This clone is a singleton in its sample. The chain uses TRBV19 and TRBJ1-2, with 9 bases identical to TRBD1. The junction had 5 bases not matched to a gene; V was cut back by 11 bases and J by 7 bases. The CDR3 sequence is 11 residues long. The germline gives CDR1 LNHDA, CDR2 SQIVND (reference sequence). CDR3: CAAGTGSGYTF. The CDR3 coding sequence is TGTGCCGCAGGGACAGGGAGTGGCTACACCTTC. Together with reference TRBV19 and TRBJ1-2, the CDR3 gives the full variable domain: DGGITQSPKYLFRKEGQNVTLSCEQNLNHDAMYWYRQDPGQGLRLIYYSQIVNDFQKGDIAEGYSVSREKKESFPLTVTSAQKNPTAFYLCAAGTGSGYTFGSGTRLTVV.

The chain uses TRBV4-1 and TRBJ1-2, with D hard to call. V lost 1 base and J 4 bases, leaving 13 bases between the germline ends. Looked up from germline, CDR1 is MGHRA and CDR2 is YSYEKL. The CDR3 spans 15 residues. In DNA, the CDR3 is TGCGCCAGCAGCCAAGGAGGTGGAGGATCCTATGGCTACACCTTC. Protein product: CASSQGGGGSYGYTF.

The rearrangement joins TRBV7-2 to TRBJ1-2; no reliable D call. Germline-derived CDR1 and CDR2 are SGHTA and FQGNSA. The CDR3 has 14 residues. V lost 0 bases, J lost 4 bases, and 9 bases lay in between. CDR3 DNA sequence: TGTGCCAGCAGCTTAGCGCGCGAAAGCTATGGCTACACCTTC. Translated: CASSLARESYGYTF.